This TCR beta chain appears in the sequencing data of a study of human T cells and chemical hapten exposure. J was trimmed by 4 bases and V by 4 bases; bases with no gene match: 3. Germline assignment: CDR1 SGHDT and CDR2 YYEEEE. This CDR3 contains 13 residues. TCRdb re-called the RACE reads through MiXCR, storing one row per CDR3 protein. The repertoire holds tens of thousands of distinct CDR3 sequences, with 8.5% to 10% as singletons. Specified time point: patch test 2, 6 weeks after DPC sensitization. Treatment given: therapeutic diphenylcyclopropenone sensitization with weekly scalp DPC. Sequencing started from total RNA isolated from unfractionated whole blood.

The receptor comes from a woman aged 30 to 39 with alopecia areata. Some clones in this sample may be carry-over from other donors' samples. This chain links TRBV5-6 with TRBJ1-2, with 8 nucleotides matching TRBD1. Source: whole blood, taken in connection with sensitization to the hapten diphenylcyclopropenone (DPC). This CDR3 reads CASSRTGGYGYTF. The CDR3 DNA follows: TGTGCCAGCAGCCGTACAGGGGGCTATGGCTACACCTTC.